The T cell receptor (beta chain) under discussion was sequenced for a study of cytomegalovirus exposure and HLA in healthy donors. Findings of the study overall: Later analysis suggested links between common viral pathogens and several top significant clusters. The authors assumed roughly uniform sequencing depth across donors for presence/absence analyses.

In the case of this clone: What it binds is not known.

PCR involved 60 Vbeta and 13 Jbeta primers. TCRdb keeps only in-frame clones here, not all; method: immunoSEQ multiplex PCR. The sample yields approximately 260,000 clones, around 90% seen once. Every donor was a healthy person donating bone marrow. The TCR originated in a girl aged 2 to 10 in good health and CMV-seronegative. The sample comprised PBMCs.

CDR3 DNA: TGTGCCAGCAGCTCTAGCGGGGGGCTCACAGACGAGCAGTACTTC. It codes for CASSSSGGLTDEQYF. The chain carries TRBV9 and TRBJ2-7; 11 positions match TRBD2. V lost 4 bases, J lost 5 bases, and 8 bases stayed unmatched. CDR3 length: 15 amino acids. CDR1 SGDLS and CDR2 YYNGEE come from the germline V gene. Together with reference TRBV9 and TRBJ2-7, the CDR3 gives the full variable domain: DSGVTQTPKHLITATGQRVTLRCSPRSGDLSVYWYQQSLDQGLQFLIQYYNGEERAKGNILERFSAQQFPDLHSELNLSSLELGDSALYFCASSSSGGLTDEQYFGPGTRLTVT.